The 17 T cell receptor beta chains below all came from one sample that was sequenced in a study of cytomegalovirus exposure and HLA in healthy donors. PCR primers comprised 60 Vbeta and 13 Jbeta primers. Only in-frame clones appear in the TCRdb table, and some are missing; sequencing was by immunoSEQ multiplex PCR. The table has under 250,000 clones, around 80% seen once. What was sequenced was PBMCs. These TCRs come from a boy between 10 and 17 years old in good health and CMV-seronegative.

The V call is TRBV6-5, the J call TRBJ1-6; unclear D gene. The V end was cut by 5 bases, the J end by 9 bases, with 11 bases between. Germline loops: CDR1 MNHEY, CDR2 SVGAGI. CDR3 length equals 13 residues. The CDR3 spells CASSEDKASPLHF. DNA for the CDR3: TGTGCCAGCAGTGAAGACAAAGCTTCACCCCTCCACTTT.

The chain recombines TRBV7-8 with TRBJ1-1; 11 bases agree with TRBD1. Germline-derived CDR1 and CDR2 are SGHVS and FQNEAQ. Trimming removed 4 bases from V and 4 bases from J; junction bases left unmatched: 11. CDR3 size: 17 residues. The CDR3 DNA reads TGTGCCAGCAGCTCGATCTACCCGGGGACAGGGGGCACTGAAGCTTTCTTT. Its protein is CASSSIYPGTGGTEAFF.

This chain connects TRBV18 to TRBJ2-1, with a possible D match to TRBD2 (6 bases). V was pared by 4 bases and J by 0 bases, with 10 bases between. CDR3 length equals 15 residues. CDR1 is KGHSH and CDR2 is LQKENI in the germline V gene. CDR3 residues: CASSLAEVSYNEQFF. CDR3 sequence (DNA): TGTGCCAGCTCACTAGCGGAGGTCTCCTACAATGAGCAGTTCTTC.

The rearrangement uses TRBV2 and TRBJ2-1, with D possibly matching TRBD2 (6 bases). Germline CDR1 and CDR2: SNHLY and FYNNEI. The CDR3 consists of 12 residues. Trimming took off 7 bases at V and 7 bases at J, with 11 bases between the two ends. CDR3 sequence (DNA): TGTGCCAGCACGGGACTGAATAATGAGCAGTTCTTC. Translating it yields CASTGLNNEQFF. Using reference TRBV2 and TRBJ2-1 for the parts outside the CDR3, the full variable domain is EPEVTQTPSHQVTQMGQEVILRCVPISNHLYFYWYRQILGQKVEFLVSFYNNEISEKSEIFDDQFSVERPDGSNFTLKIRSTKLEDSAMYFCASTGLNNEQFFGPGTRLTVL.

The sample holds one count of this clone. The J gene is TRBJ2-1, the V gene TRBV10-3; TRBD2 might be the D (6 bases). Trimming pared 10 bases from V and 6 bases from J, leaving 10 bases between. The CDR3 is 11 residues long. Germline values: CDR1 ENHRY, CDR2 SYGVKD. In nucleotides, the CDR3 is TGTGCCACGGGGACTCCCAATGAGCAGTTCTTC. Encoded protein: CATGTPNEQFF.

V and J are TRBV5-4 and TRBJ2-1, with 8 bases lining up with TRBD2. This CDR3 has 18 residues. Germline lookup yields CDR1 SGHNT and CDR2 YYREEE (reference sequence). V was pared by 0 bases and J by 1 base, with 9 bases of the junction left unmatched. The CDR3 loop is CASSLGRSSGRSYNEQFF. The CDR3 nucleotides read TGTGCCAGCAGCTTGGGCAGATCGAGCGGGAGATCCTACAATGAGCAGTTCTTC.

This chain connects TRBV13 to TRBJ1-3; TRBD1 matches at 11 bases. V was pared by 3 bases and J by 3 bases, with 7 bases of the junction left unmatched. The germline CDR1 and CDR2 sequences are PRHDT and FYEKMQ (reference sequence). The CDR3 spans 17 residues. CDR3 residues: CASSFRTGGISGNTIYF. The CDR3 DNA reads as TGTGCCAGCAGCTTCCGGACAGGGGGCATTAGTGGAAACACCATATATTTT.

V gene TRBV4-1 combines with J gene TRBJ2-5; 12 bases fit TRBD2. Germline V gives CDR1 MGHRA, CDR2 YSYEKL. V lost 1 base, J lost 3 bases, and 3 bases stayed unmatched. The CDR3 runs 16 residues. The CDR3 sequence: CASSQGLAGVEETQYF. The DNA of the CDR3 is TGCGCCAGCAGCCAAGGACTAGCGGGAGTGGAAGAGACCCAGTACTTC.

This chain links TRBV7-8 with TRBJ1-5; 10 nucleotides line up with TRBD1. Germline trimming cut 4 bases from V and 6 bases from J; bases unmatched to any gene: 6. Germline CDR1 SGHVS, CDR2 FQNEAQ. This CDR3 region has 15 residues. The CDR3 loop reads CASSSTGQGLQPQHF. CDR3 coding DNA: TGTGCCAGCAGCTCTACGGGACAGGGGCTTCAGCCCCAGCATTTT.

This chain joins TRBV21-1 and TRBJ2-7; the table's D call TRBD2 went unverified against the DNA. TRBV21-1 is tagged as a pseudogene. CDR3 length: 10 amino acids. CDR3 in amino acids: CASSGVEQYF. CDR3 DNA: TGTGCCAGCAGTGGAGTAGAGCAGTACTTC.

The table lists this clone with a few counts. CDR3: CASSQDMEQFF. The CDR3, as DNA: TGTGCCAGCAGCCAGGACATGGAGCAGTTCTTC. This chain joins TRBV4-2 and TRBJ2-1, with a possible D match to TRBD1 (5 bases). The V and J ends lost 3 bases and 10 bases respectively, with 7 bases between them. Germline V gene data show CDR1 as LGHNA and CDR2 as YNFKEQ. The CDR3 runs to 11 residues.

This rearrangement joins TRBV4-1 to TRBJ1-1; TRBD1 might be the D (5 bases). V was clipped by 0 bases and J by 2 bases, with 13 bases between them. The CDR3 consists of 16 residues. In germline, CDR1 is MGHRA, CDR2 YSYEKL. The CDR3 bases are TGCGCCAGCAGCCAAGAAACCCTCGACAGTAACACTGAAGCTTTCTTT. Translation gives CASSQETLDSNTEAFF.

CDR3 DNA: TGTGCCAGCAGCCGTTGGGACAGGGGGTGGAACCAGCCCCAGCATTTT. This translates into CASSRWDRGWNQPQHF. The chain links TRBV5-6 to TRBJ1-5; 11 bases line up with TRBD1. There are 16 residues in the CDR3. After removal of 4 bases from V and 7 bases from J, the junction contained 10 bases not matched to a gene. CDR1 and CDR2 from the germline V gene are SGHDT and YYEEEE.

The J gene is TRBJ1-2, the V gene TRBV11-3; weak D call: TRBD1 (6 bases). Per the germline V gene, CDR1 is SGHNT and CDR2 is YENEEA. V lost 3 bases and J 8 bases, leaving 13 bases between the germline ends. The CDR3 is 13 residues long. CDR3 sequence reads: CASSLDHRVGYTF. CDR3 nucleotide sequence: TGTGCCAGCAGCTTGGACCACAGGGTCGGCTACACCTTC.

The chain is built from TRBV29-1 and TRBJ2-3; TRBD2 is a possible D gene (5 bases). CDR1 SQVTM and CDR2 ANQGSEA come from the germline V gene. The CDR3 spans 10 residues. V lost 7 bases and J lost 10, with 12 bases in between. DNA for the CDR3: TGCAGCGGAGGGTTGAGTGCGCAGTATTTT. This gives the protein CSGGLSAQYF.

The genes are TRBV7-2 and TRBJ2-5, with D perhaps TRBD2 (5 bases). The V and J ends lost 3 bases and 3 bases respectively, with 8 bases between them. From germline, CDR1 is SGHTA and CDR2 FQGNSA. The CDR3 is made up of 13 amino acids. CDR3 amino acids: CASSLGAEETQYF. DNA of the CDR3: TGTGCCAGCAGCTTGGGAGCGGAAGAGACCCAGTACTTC.

The chain uses TRBV7-2 and TRBJ1-2, with 8 bases lining up with TRBD1. CDR1 is SGHTA, CDR2 FQGNSA, per germline. The V and J ends lost 1 base and 7 bases, in that order; junction bases with no gene match: 11. The CDR3 consists of 16 residues. The CDR3 bases are TGTGCCAGCAGCTTAGTTGCAGGACAGGGTAGGGGTGGCTACACCTTC. Its translation: CASSLVAGQGRGGYTF.